These 19 T cell receptor beta chains came from one sample sequenced in a study of T cell responses to AZD1222 COVID-19 vaccine. Assay: immunoSEQ multiplex PCR; the TCRdb copy retains only in-frame clones and omits some. The sample gives around 260,000 clones, over 85% of which show up once; around 0.5% is in the top ten. Sequenced material: peripheral blood, taken on day 0 of AZD1222 vaccination. The source of these receptors is an adult in good health.

The V gene is TRBV29-1, the J gene TRBJ2-2; D perhaps matches TRBD1 (6 bases). Trimming shortened V by 5 bases and J by 2 bases, and 9 bases separated the two germline ends. CDR1 SQVTM and CDR2 ANQGSEA come from the germline V gene. This CDR3 contains 13 residues. CDR3 sequence reads: CSVLQGNTGELFF. CDR3 nucleotides: TGCAGCGTTTTACAGGGCAACACCGGGGAGCTGTTTTTT.

The chain links TRBV7-6 to TRBJ2-1, with 9 bases identical to TRBD2. CDR1 is SGHVS, CDR2 FNYEAQ, per germline. Unmatched junction bases numbered 9, after V lost 5 bases and J lost 7 bases. The CDR3 contains 15 residues. The DNA of the CDR3 is TGTGCCAGCAGCACGAAACCTAGCGGGATAAATGAGCAGTTCTTC. Protein sequence: CASSTKPSGINEQFF.

The chain recombines TRBV28 with TRBJ1-5, with 7 bases that match TRBD1. Germline trimming cut 6 bases from V and 3 bases from J; bases unmatched to any gene: 8. The CDR3 has 15 amino acids. Germline CDR1 MDHEN, CDR2 SYDVKM. CDR3 residues: CASSPTGDPNQPQHF. In DNA form, the CDR3 reads TGTGCCAGCAGCCCCACAGGGGACCCCAATCAGCCCCAGCATTTT.

The chain has TRBV18 and TRBJ2-1; TRBD2 matches at 11 bases. Germline assignment: CDR1 KGHSH and CDR2 LQKENI. This CDR3 has 16 residues. Trimming cost V 3 bases and J 6 bases; bases outside gene matches: 7. CDR3 nucleotides: TGTGCCAGCTCACCCGGACTAGCGGGCTTTTCCAATGAGCAGTTCTTC. Translated: CASSPGLAGFSNEQFF.

This clone was found once. This chain's CDR3 is CASTISQGGNTEAFF. The CDR3 DNA sequence: TGTGCCAGCACAATCAGTCAGGGGGGGAACACTGAAGCTTTCTTT. The chain has TRBV3-1 (or the pseudogene TRBV3-2) and TRBJ1-1; 7 positions agree with TRBD1. Unmatched junction bases numbered 9, after V lost 7 bases and J lost 1 base. The CDR3 totals 15 residues. Germline CDR1 reads LGHDT; CDR2 reads YNNKEL (reference sequence).

V and J are TRBV28 and TRBJ1-2; unclear D gene. The V end lost 5 bases, the J end lost 4 bases, and 11 bases lay between the germline ends. In germline, CDR1 is MDHEN, CDR2 SYDVKM. The CDR3 covers 13 residues. The DNA of the CDR3 is TGTGCCAGCAGTCCTGGAAGAACCTATGGCTACACCTTC. Translation gives CASSPGRTYGYTF.

V usage is TRBV5-1 and J usage is TRBJ1-2; a possible D gene is TRBD1 (6 bases). Germline V gene sequence: CDR1 SGHRS, CDR2 YFSETQ. This CDR3 contains 14 residues. V was trimmed by 0 bases and J by 7 bases, leaving 13 bases between them. In DNA form, the CDR3 reads TGCGCCAGCAGCTTGGCCCCAGGGACATCTGGCTACACCTTC. Residues: CASSLAPGTSGYTF.

The chain combines TRBV5-5 with TRBJ1-2; D might be TRBD1 (5 bases). This CDR3 contains 14 residues. V was clipped by 0 bases and J by 5 bases, with 11 bases between them. Looked up from germline, CDR1 is SGHKS and CDR2 is YYEKEE (reference sequence). The CDR3 nucleotides read TGTGCCAGCAGCTTGGCTGAGTCAGGGTATGGCTACACCTTC. It encodes CASSLAESGYGYTF.

This clone was recorded only once. The J gene is TRBJ2-7, the V gene TRBV7-8; possibly TRBD1 for D (5 bases). The CDR3 length is 16 residues. Germline CDR1 and CDR2: SGHVS and FQNEAQ. Trimming removed 5 bases at V and 0 bases at J, with 17 bases between. CDR3 protein: CASSPTTRVSSYEQYF. The CDR3 nucleotides read TGTGCCAGCAGCCCAACCACCAGGGTAAGCTCCTACGAGCAGTACTTC.

This chain connects TRBV28 to TRBJ1-2; D not certain. Germline values: CDR1 MDHEN, CDR2 SYDVKM. The CDR3 has 13 residues. The germline V and J ends were trimmed by 6 bases and 6 bases, with 14 bases remaining between them. The CDR3 is CASSGWSRDGYTF. CDR3 in DNA: TGTGCCAGCAGCGGGTGGTCCCGGGATGGCTACACCTTC.

A word on this clone: One end of the junction does not line up with germline, which may come from a read error. This rearrangement joins TRBV3-1 (or the pseudogene TRBV3-2) to TRBJ2-3, with 9 bases matching TRBD1. Per the germline V gene, CDR1 is LGHDT and CDR2 is YNNKEL (reference sequence). This CDR3 is built from 15 residues. In DNA form, the CDR3 reads TGTGCCAGCACCCAACAGGGGGCTAGCACAGATACGCAGTATTTT. Translated, it gives CASTQQGASTDTQYF.

The CDR3 nucleotides are TGTGCCAGCAGCCCCCTCAGCGGAGATGGCGAGCAGTACTTC. Protein product: CASSPLSGDGEQYF. The V and J genes are TRBV3-1 (or the pseudogene TRBV3-2) and TRBJ2-7; D perhaps matches TRBD2 (5 bases). Per the germline V gene, CDR1 is LGHDT and CDR2 is YNNKEL (reference sequence). V was shortened by 4 bases and J by 6 bases, with 16 bases between the two germline ends. The CDR3 is 14 amino acids.

The chain recombines TRBV28 with TRBJ2-5; D may match TRBD1 or TRBD2 (6 bases each). Germline V gene sequence: CDR1 MDHEN, CDR2 SYDVKM. With 6 bases removed from V and 5 bases from J, the gap between germline ends came to 22 bases. The CDR3 loop spans 16 amino acids. The CDR3 bases are TGTGCCAGCAGACCCCCAACCGGGGGCCGGGGGGAGACCCAGTACTTC. This gives the protein CASRPPTGGRGETQYF.

This rearrangement joins TRBV9 to TRBJ1-1; D gene ambiguous. Germline CDR1 is SGDLS and CDR2 is YYNGEE. This CDR3 region has 15 residues. With 0 bases removed from V and 1 base from J, the gap between germline ends came to 10 bases. The CDR3 DNA sequence: TGTGCCAGCAGCGTAGCTCCTGTGGGGAACACTGAAGCTTTCTTT. It is translated as CASSVAPVGNTEAFF.

V is TRBV5-4 and J is TRBJ1-2, with D possibly matching TRBD1 (5 bases). The CDR3 extends over 12 amino acids. Between the trimmed V and J ends, which lost 1 base and 8 bases, there was a span of 9 bases. The germline V gene encodes CDR1 SGHNT and CDR2 YYREEE (reference sequence). The CDR3 loop is CASSLRAGGYTF. For the CDR3, the DNA is TGTGCCAGCAGCTTGAGGGCAGGGGGCTACACCTTC.

CDR3 protein: CASSLQAAYEQYF. CDR3 nucleotide sequence: TGTGCCAGCAGTCTACAGGCCGCCTACGAGCAGTACTTC. This sequence joins TRBV12-3 or TRBV12-4 and TRBJ2-7; a weak D match, TRBD1 (5 bases). This CDR3 region has 13 residues. Trimming took 5 bases from V and 2 from J, leaving 10 bases between them.

Worth noting for this clone: An end of the junction does not agree with germline; a read error may underlie this. The J gene is TRBJ1-5, the V gene TRBV6-1; tentatively, D is TRBD1 (5 bases). The CDR3 length is 13 residues. CDR1 is MNHNS and CDR2 is SASEGT in the germline V gene. Here the CDR3 reads CASSEAGVDPGYF. As DNA, the CDR3 is TGTGCCAGCAGTGAAGCAGGGGTAGATCCCGGGTATTTT.

This chain connects TRBV29-1 to TRBJ1-6; D remains ambiguous. The germline V gene has CDR1 SQVTM and CDR2 ANQGSEA. Trimming cost V 0 bases and J 14 bases, with 14 bases left between them. This CDR3 contains 13 residues. As DNA, the CDR3 is TGCAGCGTTGAAGATCCCATCGACAAGTCCCTCCACTTT. Translating gives CSVEDPIDKSLHF.

The V and J genes are TRBV6-5 and TRBJ2-5; TRBD1 is a possible D gene (5 bases). Germline CDR1 reads MNHEY; CDR2 reads SVGAGI. The CDR3 totals 16 residues. Trimming took 0 bases from V and 0 from J, leaving 11 bases between them. The CDR3 protein is CASSYSRQTYQETQYF. The CDR3 bases are TGTGCCAGCAGTTACTCACGACAGACGTACCAAGAGACCCAGTACTTC.